The present T cell receptor (beta chain) was sequenced within a study of shared clonotypes between healthy human individuals. Overall study findings and caveats: Sequencing depth was expected to affect clonotype sharing among donors. Few donors limited the genetic and exposure-history diversity represented. Naive subsets tended to show greater estimated richness than memory subsets.

Genomic DNA of every subset was divided equally among multiple immunoSEQ plates. Repertoires were generated with immunoSEQ multiplex PCR, while TCRdb's copy carries only in-frame clones and drops some. This table holds millions of clones, about 92% found once. Germline V gene sequence: CDR1 MNHNY, CDR2 SVGAGI (reference sequence). CDR3 length equals 13 residues. Trimming pared 2 bases from V and 2 bases from J, leaving 7 bases between. A word on this clone: Its antigen is undetermined. The sample has other DNA sequences that encode this CDR3 too.

The receptor was derived from a man younger than 35 in good health. Sequenced sample: naive CD4+ T cells sorted from blood. Subset here: CD45RA+ positively selected. V is TRBV6-6 and J is TRBJ2-7, with D tentatively TRBD1 or TRBD2 (5 bases each). The CDR3 spells CASSYGDPYEQYF. The CDR3 nucleotides are TGTGCCAGCAGTTACGGGGACCCCTACGAGCAGTACTTC.